These T cell receptor beta chains were read from a single sample in a study of T cell responses to AZD1222 COVID-19 vaccine. Sequencing used immunoSEQ multiplex PCR; TCRdb keeps in-frame clones, though not all of them. The sample yields approximately 200,000 clones, roughly 92% seen once. The specimen comprised peripheral blood, sampled 28 days after the second AZD1222 dose. The source of these receptors is an adult who received the AZD1222 COVID-19 vaccine. The CDR3 runs from the conserved cysteine through the conserved F or W. D genes are given only for firm matches. Some rows mark clone size as missing; the rest say once, few, many or name a class of expanded clone.

j_gene	v_gene	abundance	d_gene	CDR3nt	CDR3aa
TRBJ1-1	TRBV3-1/TRBV3-2	once	-	TGTGCCAGCAGCCAACCACCCTCCCATCCAAGACGGGCAACGGGGACTGAAGCTTTCTTT	CASSQPPSHPRRATGTEAFF
TRBJ2-2	TRBV10-3	-	TRBD1	TGTGCCATCAGTGAGCCCGGGACAGCGAACACCGGGGAGCTGTTTTTT	CAISEPGTANTGELFF
TRBJ2-7	TRBV6-2/TRBV6-3	-	TRBD2	TGTGCCAGCAGTTTTCCTCTCCGGACTAGCGGGGACTACGAGCAGTACTTC	CASSFPLRTSGDYEQYF
TRBJ1-1	TRBV19	-	-	TGTGCCAGTACCCCCGGGGGTCTCACTGAAGCTTTCTTT	CASTPGGLTEAFF
TRBJ2-7	TRBV5-4	-	TRBD1	TGTGCCAGCAGCTTGGGACAGGGGGGTTCCTACGAGCAGTACTTC	CASSLGQGGSYEQYF
TRBJ1-6	TRBV5-1	-	TRBD1	TGCGCCAGCAGCACAGGGGAACGACATAATTCACCCCTCCACTTT	CASSTGERHNSPLHF
TRBJ2-7	TRBV6-5	-	-	TGTGCCAGCAGTTACGCGCAGGACTGGCAGCAGTACTTC	CASSYAQDWQQYF
TRBJ1-6	TRBV28	-	TRBD1	TGTGCCAGTTTGGGACAGTCAAATTCACCCCTCCACTTT	CASLGQSNSPLHF
TRBJ2-7	TRBV6-1	-	-	TGTGCCAGCAGTGAACGACCGGAGGGCGACGAGCAGTACTTC	CASSERPEGDEQYF
TRBJ1-1	TRBV19	-	TRBD1	TGTGCCAGTAGTATGGCGGGAACAGGGGTCCACACTGAAGCTTTCTTT	CASSMAGTGVHTEAFF
TRBJ2-3	TRBV20-1	-	-	TGCAGTGTGGGACGGACAGATACGCAGTATTTT	CSVGRTDTQYF
TRBJ2-4	TRBV6-2/TRBV6-3	few	-	TGTGCCAGCAGTGACCCACACTTAGCCAAAAACATTCAGTACTTC	CASSDPHLAKNIQYF
TRBJ2-2	TRBV9	-	TRBD2	TGTGCCAGCAGCCCCCGGGGACTAGAGTCGGGCACCGGGGAGCTGTTTTTT	CASSPRGLESGTGELFF
TRBJ1-4	TRBV12-3/TRBV12-4	-	TRBD1	TGTGCCAGCAGCGGACAGGGAGGCGAAAAACTGTTTTTT	CASSGQGGEKLFF
TRBJ1-1	TRBV19	-	-	TGTGCCAGTAGTATAGCTAGGGCAGCTTTCTTT	CASSIARAAFF
TRBJ1-6	TRBV3-1/TRBV3-2	-	-	TGTGCCAGCAGCGACCGAACAGGGATCGCTAATTCACCCCTCCACTTT	CASSDRTGIANSPLHF
TRBJ1-5	TRBV5-1	-	TRBD1	TGCGCCAGCAGCTTCACAGGGGATCAGCCCCAGCATTTT	CASSFTGDQPQHF
TRBJ1-3	TRBV30	-	-	TGTGCCTGGAGTGCGCTCTCTGGAAACACCATATATTTT	CAWSALSGNTIYF
TRBJ1-2	TRBV11-2	-	-	TGTGCCAGCAGCTTAGTGGAGGACGACTATGGCTACACCTTC	CASSLVEDDYGYTF
TRBJ2-6	TRBV9	-	-	TGTGCCAGCAGCGTAGTGGAGGGGGCGGGCGTCCTGACTTTC	CASSVVEGAGVLTF
TRBJ2-1	TRBV24-1	-	-	TGTGCCACCAGCTCAGGGGGGCGCGAGCAGTTCTTC	CATSSGGREQFF
TRBJ1-5	TRBV13	-	-	TGTGCCAGCAGTGGGGCCAACAATCAGCCCCAGCATTTT	CASSGANNQPQHF
TRBJ1-2	TRBV4-1	-	-	TGCGCCAGCAGCCAAGATCTCTCAGGGGACGGCTACACCTTC	CASSQDLSGDGYTF
TRBJ1-6	TRBV6-5	-	-	TGTGCCAGCAGCTACTCGGACCTCCCGGATTCACCCCTCCACTTT	CASSYSDLPDSPLHF
TRBJ2-5	TRBV6-6	-	-	TGTGCCAGCAGTTCGTATGGTGGAGAGACCCAGTACTTC	CASSSYGGETQYF
TRBJ2-2	TRBV6-6	-	TRBD1	TGTGCCAGCACCCGACAGGGATCCACCGGGGAGCTGTTTTTT	CASTRQGSTGELFF
TRBJ2-5	TRBV15	-	-	TGTGCCACCAGCAGAGTAGGGGCGCCCAGGGGACAAGAGACCCAGTACTTC	CATSRVGAPRGQETQYF
TRBJ2-1	TRBV6-2/TRBV6-3	-	TRBD2	TGTGCCAGCAGTTTCCAGACTAGCGGGGGTCTTATGGGTGAGCAGTTCTTC	CASSFQTSGGLMGEQFF
TRBJ2-1	TRBV5-6	-	TRBD2	TGTGCCAGCAGCTCCCGGGGGACTAGAGAATACAATGAGCAGTTCTTC	CASSSRGTREYNEQFF
TRBJ1-6	TRBV21-1	-	-	TGTGCCAGCAGCAACGGGGGAGTCGGATATAATTCACCCCTCCACTTT	CASSNGGVGYNSPLHF
TRBJ1-5	TRBV7-9	-	-	TGTGCCAGCAGCTTATTTGAGGCGGGTCAGCCCCAGCATTTT	CASSLFEAGQPQHF
TRBJ1-1	TRBV19	-	-	TGTGCCAGTAGCAATACCGCATGGGGGGGACGAGGGGCTTTCTTT	CASSNTAWGGRGAFF
TRBJ1-6	TRBV7-9	-	TRBD1	TGTGCCAGCAGCTTTTACAGGGGACTTAATTCACCCCTCCACTTT	CASSFYRGLNSPLHF
TRBJ1-3	TRBV6-5	-	-	TGTGCCAGCAGTTTTGGTGGGAGGGTATCGGGAAACACCATATATTTT	CASSFGGRVSGNTIYF
TRBJ2-3	TRBV10-3	-	TRBD1	TGTGCCATCAGTGAGTCGACAGGGGACGATACGCAGTATTTT	CAISESTGDDTQYF